This TCR beta chain was sequenced for a study of HIV-infected patients and healthy controls. Regarding the study as a whole: HIV+ repertoires were severely depleted of MAIT alpha-chain CDR3s, unlike healthy controls.

This clonotype has a handful of counts. Its antigen remains unidentified. Germline lookup yields CDR1 SQVTM and CDR2 ANQGSEA. The V gene end was trimmed by 3 bases and the J gene end by 2 bases; junction bases not matched to a gene: 5. The CDR3 extends over 15 amino acids. Alpha and beta constant-region primers primed reverse transcription of around 550 ng RNA. Using multiplexing indices, alpha and beta chain libraries were generated apart by chain-specific third strand synthesis. TCRdb analysed the 5' RACE reads with MiXCR anew, one entry per CDR3 protein. The table records some 8,500 distinct CDR3 sequences, about 8.8% of them present only once. The repertoire came from unfractionated whole blood and reflected all unsorted peripheral T cells.

The source of this sequence is an adult with HIV infection. The donor label of this sample is uncertain. The chain joins TRBV29-1 to TRBJ2-1; 9 nucleotides line up with TRBD2. The specimen comprised blood, sampled before antiretroviral therapy. For the CDR3, the DNA is TGCAGCGTTGATGTCCTAGCGGGGACCTACAATGAGCAGTTCTTC. Its translation is CSVDVLAGTYNEQFF.